This TCR beta chain was recovered during a study of OX40 agonist ivuxolimab in advanced cancers. Study details: Patients treated during dose escalation were battling hepatocellular carcinoma, melanoma, renal cell or head and neck cancer.

CDR3 length equals 11 residues. Trimming took off 4 bases at V and 9 bases at J, with 7 bases between the two ends. Germline CDR1 LNHDA, CDR2 SQIVND (reference sequence). The method was immunoSEQ multiplex PCR; TCRdb's version includes in-frame clones alone and lacks a portion of them. The repertoire consists of fewer than 50,000 clones, with approximately 90% occurring once and the leading ten covering around 10%. The chain recombines TRBV19 with TRBJ2-1; D remains ambiguous. The sequenced sample was CD4+ or CD8+ T cells sorted from blood, obtained in a trial of the OX40 agonist ivuxolimab. This sequence originates from an adult with an advanced solid tumor such as melanoma, head and neck, liver or kidney cancer. The CDR3, as DNA: TGTGCCAGTAGTAAGTCTCTTGAGCAGTTCTTC. Translation: CASSKSLEQFF.